This passage covers 11 T cell receptor beta chains from one sample sequenced in a study of cytomegalovirus exposure and HLA in healthy donors. Use of 60 Vbeta and 13 Jbeta primers characterized the PCR. The protocol was immunoSEQ multiplex PCR, while the TCRdb copy is restricted to in-frame clones and leaves out a portion. The sample has about 110,000 clones, roughly 70% seen once. Sequenced material: PBMCs. The receptors were sampled from a man in his forties in good health and CMV-seropositive.

The chain uses TRBV29-1 and TRBJ1-3; 11 positions match TRBD1. Germline V gene sequence: CDR1 SQVTM, CDR2 ANQGSEA. V was clipped by 7 bases and J by 1 base; unmatched bases: 3. The CDR3 sequence is 14 residues long. The CDR3 coding sequence is TGCAGCGGGACAGGGGGCCTTTCTGGAAACACCATATATTTT. Translated, it gives CSGTGGLSGNTIYF.

This clone was counted between two and nine times. V gene TRBV29-1 combines with J gene TRBJ2-1, with 9 bases identical to TRBD2. After removal of 8 bases from V and 6 bases from J, the junction contained 8 bases not matched to a gene. The germline gives CDR1 SQVTM, CDR2 ANQGSEA. This CDR3 comprises 13 residues. CDR3 bases: TGCAGCCCCTTGCGGGAGGGGACCAATGAGCAGTTCTTC. It translates to CSPLREGTNEQFF.

The DNA for the CDR3 is TGTGCCAGCAGCCCCGAAGTGACAGGGAACAATGAGCAGTTCTTC. As protein: CASSPEVTGNNEQFF. The V call is TRBV6-6, the J call TRBJ2-1; TRBD1 matches at 7 bases. The V and J ends lost 6 bases and 5 bases, in that order; junction bases with no gene match: 10. The CDR3 is made up of 15 amino acids. The V gene's germline CDR1 is MNHNY and CDR2 SVGAGI (reference sequence).

The chain employs TRBV5-4 and TRBJ2-1; TRBD2 agrees at 12 bases. The V and J ends lost 4 bases and 6 bases, in that order; junction bases with no gene match: 11. The CDR3 spans 17 residues. Per the germline V gene, CDR1 is SGHNT and CDR2 is YYREEE (reference sequence). The chain's CDR3 is CASSGGASGRASNEQFF. CDR3 bases: TGTGCCAGCAGCGGCGGGGCTAGCGGGAGGGCCAGCAATGAGCAGTTCTTC.

This rearrangement joins TRBV7-9 to TRBJ2-4; 9 bases agree with TRBD2. The J segment lost 0 bases and the V segment lost 3 bases, leaving 9 bases of the junction unmatched. Germline lookup yields CDR1 SEHNR and CDR2 FQNEAQ (reference sequence). The CDR3 contains 18 residues. CDR3 region: CASSLAVASGVAKNIQYF. In DNA form, the CDR3 reads TGTGCCAGCAGCTTGGCGGTGGCTAGCGGGGTAGCCAAAAACATTCAGTACTTC. Full variable domain (missing parts from reference TRBV7-9 and TRBJ2-4): DTGVSQNPRHKITKRGQNVTFRCDPISEHNRLYWYRQTLGQGPEFLTYFQNEAQLEKSRLLSDRFSAERPKGSFSTLEIQRTEQGDSAMYLCASSLAVASGVAKNIQYFGAGTRLSVL.

V is TRBV28 and J is TRBJ2-5; 7 nucleotides match TRBD1. CDR1 is MDHEN, CDR2 SYDVKM, per germline. The CDR3 spans 13 residues. J was trimmed by 5 bases and V by 8 bases; bases with no gene match: 8. CDR3 residues: CASRQGTVETQYF. The CDR3 DNA sequence: TGTGCCAGCCGACAGGGAACGGTGGAGACCCAGTACTTC.

The genes are TRBV19 and TRBJ2-1; 8 nucleotides line up with TRBD1. J lost 7 bases, V lost 1 base, and 3 bases had no gene match. The germline V gene encodes CDR1 LNHDA and CDR2 SQIVND (reference sequence). The CDR3 spans 14 residues. CDR3 in DNA: TGTGCCAGTAGTATAGGGGACAGGAGGAATGAGCAGTTCTTC. Its protein product is CASSIGDRRNEQFF.

This clone was detected only a few times. V usage is TRBV9 and J usage is TRBJ2-2; tentative D call: TRBD2 (5 bases). Germline V CDR1 and CDR2: SGDLS, YYNGEE. V was trimmed by 4 bases and J by 1 base, leaving 5 bases between them. CDR3 length equals 13 residues. CDR3 amino acids: CASSRGNTGELFF. The CDR3 DNA is TGTGCCAGCAGCCGGGGGAACACCGGGGAGCTGTTTTTT.

The rearrangement joins TRBV5-1 to TRBJ1-2, with a weak D call TRBD1 (6 bases). V lost 0 bases, J lost 7 bases, and 19 bases lay in between. This CDR3 region has 16 residues. Germline CDR1 reads SGHRS; CDR2 reads YFSETQ. The CDR3 region is CASSLDSNSQGFGYTF. The CDR3 DNA sequence: TGCGCCAGCAGCTTGGATAGTAACTCACAGGGTTTTGGCTACACCTTC.

J is TRBJ2-5 and V is TRBV4-2; 14 bases line up with TRBD2. The CDR3 runs 17 residues. The ends lost 0 bases at V and 7 bases at J; junction bases unmatched: 7. From germline, CDR1 is LGHNA and CDR2 YNFKEQ. The CDR3 DNA is TGTGCCAGCAGCCAAGATAGACTAGCGGGAGGGCCGAGGACCCAGTACTTC. Translation gives CASSQDRLAGGPRTQYF.

This clone was recorded only once. The chain uses TRBV7-8 and TRBJ1-2; 7 nucleotides match TRBD1. J was trimmed by 4 bases and V by 5 bases; bases with no gene match: 7. CDR3 size: 14 residues. Germline lookup yields CDR1 SGHVS and CDR2 FQNEAQ. The CDR3 DNA reads as TGTGCCAGCAGCGCCACAGGGGTTGCCTATGGCTACACCTTC. Translated: CASSATGVAYGYTF.